A single sample is the source of the 13 T cell receptor beta chains below, sequenced in a study of CD8+ T cells in alopecia areata. Treatment meaning: oral pan-JAK inhibitor, 5-10 mg twice daily. As the sequencing template, cDNA was produced by extracting RNA and reverse transcribing it. Method: immunoSEQ multiplex PCR; TCRdb's copy keeps in-frame clones and lacks some. The table lists 190,000 or so clones, roughly three fifths of them singletons. Specimen: CD8+ T cells sorted from blood, collected at week 24, from a patient treated with tofacitinib. The receptors stem from a human donor with alopecia areata.

The chain uses TRBV30 and TRBJ2-7; D is unclear. Germline CDR1 GTSNPN, CDR2 SVGIG (reference sequence). The CDR3 extends over 14 amino acids. V gave up 5 bases and J gave up 0 bases, with 14 bases separating them. For the CDR3, the DNA is TGTGCCTGGGCCCCCGATGGGTCCTCCTACGAGCAGTACTTC. It codes for CAWAPDGSSYEQYF. Drawing the rest from reference TRBV30 and TRBJ2-7, the complete variable domain is SQTIHQWPATLVQPVGSPLSLECTVEGTSNPNLYWYRQAAGRGLQLLFYSVGIGQISSEVPQNLSASRPQDRQFILSSKKLLLSDSGFYLCAWAPDGSSYEQYFGPGTRLTVT.

This chain links TRBV27 with TRBJ1-3, with D unresolved. The CDR3 has 15 amino acids. Per the germline V gene, CDR1 is MNHEY and CDR2 is SMNVEV (reference sequence). V dropped 2 bases and J dropped 0 bases, with 8 bases sitting between them. The CDR3 protein is CASSLSSGSGNTIYF. CDR3 nucleotide sequence: TGTGCCAGCAGTTTAAGTTCCGGCTCTGGAAACACCATATATTTT.

This clone came up once. The rearrangement joins TRBV6-5 to TRBJ2-1; D is possibly TRBD2 (6 bases). The CDR3 covers 12 residues. V dropped 0 bases and J dropped 10 bases, with 7 bases sitting between them. Per germline, CDR1 MNHEY and CDR2 SVGAGI. CDR3: CASSYSRGEQFF. The CDR3, as DNA: TGTGCCAGCAGTTACTCGCGGGGCGAGCAGTTCTTC.

This chain joins TRBV4-2 and TRBJ2-6, with TRBD2 as a possible D gene (5 bases). The CDR3 sequence is 18 residues long. CDR1 is LGHNA and CDR2 is YNFKEQ in the germline V gene. Trimming shortened V by 0 bases and J by 0 bases, and 12 bases separated the two germline ends. DNA for the CDR3: TGTGCCAGCAGCCAAGATCCGGCGGGCTACTCTGGGGCCAACGTCCTGACTTTC. Translating gives CASSQDPAGYSGANVLTF.

This clone was seen more than once but under ten times. The V and J genes are TRBV2 and TRBJ2-1; D possibly corresponds to TRBD1 (6 bases). Trimming pared 7 bases from V and 2 bases from J, leaving 21 bases between. Germline V lookup: CDR1 SNHLY, CDR2 FYNNEI. The CDR3 loop spans 17 amino acids. The DNA for the CDR3 is TGTGCCAGCACCACTCCGACCCGGGACACGGCCTACAATGAGCAGTTCTTC. It translates to CASTTPTRDTAYNEQFF. Looking up the rest from reference TRBV2 and TRBJ2-1 gives the full variable domain: EPEVTQTPSHQVTQMGQEVILRCVPISNHLYFYWYRQILGQKVEFLVSFYNNEISEKSEIFDDQFSVERPDGSNFTLKIRSTKLEDSAMYFCASTTPTRDTAYNEQFFGPGTRLTVL.

The chain carries TRBV30 and TRBJ2-7; D gene unclear. This CDR3 has 13 amino acids. Looked up from germline, CDR1 is GTSNPN and CDR2 is SVGIG (reference sequence). The V end was cut by 2 bases, the J end by 3 bases, with 11 bases between. The CDR3: CAWSLGWGYEQYF. The DNA for the CDR3 is TGTGCCTGGAGTCTGGGGTGGGGCTACGAGCAGTACTTC.

This clone was seen a handful of times. CDR3: CASSESRQGDEKLFF. CDR3 DNA sequence: TGTGCCAGCAGTGAATCCCGACAGGGGGATGAAAAACTGTTTTTT. This chain joins TRBV25-1 and TRBJ1-4, with 9 positions matching TRBD1. CDR1 is MGHDK, CDR2 SYGVNS, per germline. V gave up 1 base and J gave up 6 bases; unmatched junction bases: 3. The CDR3 covers 15 residues.

In this sample, this clone turned up a few times. The chain is built from TRBV5-1 and TRBJ2-6, with 8 bases matching TRBD1. CDR1 is SGHRS and CDR2 is YFSETQ in the germline V gene. CDR3 length: 16 amino acids. V was pared by 3 bases and J by 0 bases, with 2 bases of the junction left unmatched. The CDR3 protein is CASSSTGDSGANVLTF. In DNA form, the CDR3 reads TGCGCCAGCAGCTCGACAGGGGACTCTGGGGCCAACGTCCTGACTTTC.

The CDR3 DNA is TGTGCCAGCTGGGACCCGGGACAAACGAACACCGGGGAGCTGTTTTTT. Translation: CASWDPGQTNTGELFF. The chain joins TRBV14 to TRBJ2-2, with a possible D match to TRBD1 (6 bases). This CDR3 is built from 16 residues. Trimming took 8 bases from V and 0 from J, leaving 16 bases between them. Germline V gene lookup returns CDR1 SGHDN and CDR2 FVKESK.

This clone has just a few counts. The chain uses TRBV25-1 and TRBJ2-3; 9 positions match TRBD2. The germline V gene encodes CDR1 MGHDK and CDR2 SYGVNS. V dropped 4 bases and J dropped 4; count of bases not matched to a gene: 9. The CDR3 totals 16 residues. The CDR3 loop reads CASSARWGGGADTQYF. The CDR3 DNA reads TGTGCCAGCAGTGCCCGGTGGGGCGGGGGGGCAGATACGCAGTATTTT.

This rearrangement joins TRBV2 to TRBJ1-2, with 10 positions matching TRBD1. Germline CDR1 and CDR2: SNHLY and FYNNEI. This CDR3 region has 14 residues. The V and J ends lost 5 bases and 6 bases, in that order; junction bases with no gene match: 6. CDR3 sequence (DNA): TGTGCCAGCAGTCCGGGACAGGGGCCTCATGGCTACACCTTC. Its translation is CASSPGQGPHGYTF. Based on the CDR3 plus reference TRBV2 and TRBJ1-2, the full variable domain is EPEVTQTPSHQVTQMGQEVILRCVPISNHLYFYWYRQILGQKVEFLVSFYNNEISEKSEIFDDQFSVERPDGSNFTLKIRSTKLEDSAMYFCASSPGQGPHGYTFGSGTRLTVV.

The chain carries TRBV30 and TRBJ2-7; 8 bases align to TRBD1. Germline CDR1 GTSNPN, CDR2 SVGIG (reference sequence). Trimming removed 5 bases from V and 4 bases from J; junction bases left unmatched: 7. The CDR3 consists of 13 residues. In DNA, the CDR3 is TGTGCCTGGGATGGGCAGGGGGCTTACGAGCAGTACTTC. Translation gives CAWDGQGAYEQYF.

The J gene is TRBJ2-7, the V gene TRBV7-6, with a tentative D call TRBD2 (6 bases). V was shortened by 1 base and J by 1 base, with 11 bases between the two germline ends. Looked up from germline, CDR1 is SGHVS and CDR2 is FNYEAQ. The CDR3 contains 15 residues. The CDR3 loop is CASSLDGGSSYEQYF. The CDR3 bases are TGTGCCAGCAGCTTAGATGGGGGGAGTTCCTACGAGCAGTACTTC. Combining the CDR3 with reference TRBV7-6 and TRBJ2-7 gives the whole variable domain GAGVSQSPRYKVTKRGQDVALRCDPISGHVSLYWYRQALGQGPEFLTYFNYEAQQDKSGLPNDRFSAERPEGSISTLTIQRTEQRDSAMYRCASSLDGGSSYEQYFGPGTRLTVT.